This TCR beta chain was documented in a study of cytomegalovirus exposure and HLA in healthy donors. Study as a whole: HLA-typed donors were the source of approximately 85 million unique TCRs, which an early data release held.

Primers: 60 Vbeta forward and 13 Jbeta reverse. Some clones are missing from TCRdb's copy, which holds only in-frame ones; the method was immunoSEQ multiplex PCR. The sample has about 180,000 clones, roughly 80% seen once. The V end lost 0 bases, the J end lost 2 bases, and 11 bases lay between the germline ends. The CDR3 has 15 residues. Germline CDR1 and CDR2: SGHNT and YYREEE (reference sequence). The sequenced material came from PBMCs. The J gene is TRBJ1-1, the V gene TRBV5-4, with D unresolved. The TCR originated in a woman aged 45-60 years in good health and CMV-seropositive. CDR3 region: CASSLGGRANTEAFF. DNA for the CDR3: TGTGCCAGCAGCTTGGGCGGGCGGGCTAACACTGAAGCTTTCTTT.